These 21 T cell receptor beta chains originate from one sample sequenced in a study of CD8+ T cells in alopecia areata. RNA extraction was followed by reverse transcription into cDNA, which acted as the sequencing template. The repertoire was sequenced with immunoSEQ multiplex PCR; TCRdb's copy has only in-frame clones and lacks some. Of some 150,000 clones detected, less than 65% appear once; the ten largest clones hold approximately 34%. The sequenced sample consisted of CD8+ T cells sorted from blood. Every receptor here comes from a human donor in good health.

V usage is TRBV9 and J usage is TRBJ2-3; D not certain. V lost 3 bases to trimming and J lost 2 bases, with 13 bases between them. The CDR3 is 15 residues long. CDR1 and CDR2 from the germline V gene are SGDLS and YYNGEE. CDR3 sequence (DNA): TGTGCCAGCAGCGCCCAAGGTGGCTACACAGATACGCAGTATTTT. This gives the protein CASSAQGGYTDTQYF.

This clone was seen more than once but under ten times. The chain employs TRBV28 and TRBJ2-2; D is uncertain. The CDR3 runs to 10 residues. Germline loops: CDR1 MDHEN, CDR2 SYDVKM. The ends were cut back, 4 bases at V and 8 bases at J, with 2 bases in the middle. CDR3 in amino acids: CASSSGELFF. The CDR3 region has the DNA TGTGCCAGCAGTTCTGGGGAGCTGTTTTTT.

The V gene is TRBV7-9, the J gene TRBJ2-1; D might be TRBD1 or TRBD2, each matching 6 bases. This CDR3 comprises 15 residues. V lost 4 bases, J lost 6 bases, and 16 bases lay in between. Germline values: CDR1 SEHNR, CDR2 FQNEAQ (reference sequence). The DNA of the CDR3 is TGTGCCAGCAGCTGGCGGGAAACAGGGATCAATGAGCAGTTCTTC. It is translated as CASSWRETGINEQFF.

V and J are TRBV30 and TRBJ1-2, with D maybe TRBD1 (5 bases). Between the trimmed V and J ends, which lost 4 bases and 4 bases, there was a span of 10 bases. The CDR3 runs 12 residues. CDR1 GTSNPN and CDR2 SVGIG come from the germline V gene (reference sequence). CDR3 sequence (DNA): TGTGCCTGGAACACAGGTAGCTATGGCTACACCTTC. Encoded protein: CAWNTGSYGYTF.

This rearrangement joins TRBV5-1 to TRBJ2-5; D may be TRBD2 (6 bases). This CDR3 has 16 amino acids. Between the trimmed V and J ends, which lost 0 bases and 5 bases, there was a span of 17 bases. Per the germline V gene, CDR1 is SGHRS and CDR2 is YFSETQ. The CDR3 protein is CASSLDSGGRWETQYF. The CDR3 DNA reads TGCGCCAGCAGCTTGGATTCCGGGGGTCGTTGGGAGACCCAGTACTTC.

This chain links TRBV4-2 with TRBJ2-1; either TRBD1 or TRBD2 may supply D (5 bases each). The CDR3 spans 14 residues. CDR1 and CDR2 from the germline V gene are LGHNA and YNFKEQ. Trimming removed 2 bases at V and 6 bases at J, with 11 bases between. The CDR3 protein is CASSQLGDVNEQFF. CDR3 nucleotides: TGTGCCAGCAGCCAACTGGGGGACGTCAATGAGCAGTTCTTC.

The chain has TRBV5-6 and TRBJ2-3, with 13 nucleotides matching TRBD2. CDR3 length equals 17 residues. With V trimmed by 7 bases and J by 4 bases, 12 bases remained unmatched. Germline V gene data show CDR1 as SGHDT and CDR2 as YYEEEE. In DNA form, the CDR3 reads TGTGCCAGCGGGCCGAGGACTAGCGGGAGATTGGCAGATACGCAGTATTTT. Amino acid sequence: CASGPRTSGRLADTQYF.

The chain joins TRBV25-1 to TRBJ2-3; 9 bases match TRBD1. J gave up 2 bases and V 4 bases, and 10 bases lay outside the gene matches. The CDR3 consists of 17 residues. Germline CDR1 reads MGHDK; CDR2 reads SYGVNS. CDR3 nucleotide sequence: TGTGCCAGCAGTGGGGACGGCCGGACAGGGGACACAGATACGCAGTATTTT. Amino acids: CASSGDGRTGDTDTQYF.

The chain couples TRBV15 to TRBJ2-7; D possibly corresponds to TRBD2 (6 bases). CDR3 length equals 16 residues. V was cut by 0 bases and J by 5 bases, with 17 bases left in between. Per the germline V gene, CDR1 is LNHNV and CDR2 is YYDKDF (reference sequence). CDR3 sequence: CATSREPGTWGDEQYF. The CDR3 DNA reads TGTGCCACCAGCAGAGAACCCGGGACTTGGGGTGACGAGCAGTACTTC.

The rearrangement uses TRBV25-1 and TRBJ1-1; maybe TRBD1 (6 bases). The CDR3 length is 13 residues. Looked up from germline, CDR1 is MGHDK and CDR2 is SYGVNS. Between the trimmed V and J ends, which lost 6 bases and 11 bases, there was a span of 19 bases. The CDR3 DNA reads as TGTGCCAGCAGCCAGGTTAACAGGGTCGGCGCTTTCTTT. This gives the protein CASSQVNRVGAFF.

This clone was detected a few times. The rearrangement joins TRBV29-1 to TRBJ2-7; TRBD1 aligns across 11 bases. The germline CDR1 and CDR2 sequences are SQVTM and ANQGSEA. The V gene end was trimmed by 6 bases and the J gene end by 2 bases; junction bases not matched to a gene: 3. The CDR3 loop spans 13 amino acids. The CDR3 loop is CSVGTGGTYEQYF. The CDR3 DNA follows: TGCAGCGTAGGGACAGGGGGAACCTACGAGCAGTACTTC.

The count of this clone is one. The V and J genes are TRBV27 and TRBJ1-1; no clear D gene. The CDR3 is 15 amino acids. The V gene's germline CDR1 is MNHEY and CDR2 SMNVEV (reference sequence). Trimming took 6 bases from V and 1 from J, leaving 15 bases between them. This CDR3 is CASSPRSAGNTEAFF. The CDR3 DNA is TGTGCCAGCAGCCCCCGGAGCGCGGGGAACACTGAAGCTTTCTTT.

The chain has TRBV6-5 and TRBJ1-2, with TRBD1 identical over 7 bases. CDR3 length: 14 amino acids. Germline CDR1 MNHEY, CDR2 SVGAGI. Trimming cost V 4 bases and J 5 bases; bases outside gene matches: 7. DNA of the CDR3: TGTGCCAGCAGTTTACAGGGGAATAGATATGGCTACACCTTC. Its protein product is CASSLQGNRYGYTF.

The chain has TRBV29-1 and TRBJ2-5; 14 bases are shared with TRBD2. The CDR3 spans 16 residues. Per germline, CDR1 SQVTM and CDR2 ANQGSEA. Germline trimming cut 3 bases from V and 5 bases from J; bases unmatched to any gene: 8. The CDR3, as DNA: TGCAGCGTTGAGGAGGGACTAGCGGGAGTGAGGGAGACCCAGTACTTC. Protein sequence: CSVEEGLAGVRETQYF.

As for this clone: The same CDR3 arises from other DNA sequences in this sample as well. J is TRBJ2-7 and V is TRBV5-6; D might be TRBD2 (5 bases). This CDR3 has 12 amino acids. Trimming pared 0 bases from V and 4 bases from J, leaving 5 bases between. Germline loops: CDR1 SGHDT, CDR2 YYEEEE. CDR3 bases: TGTGCCAGCAGCTTGGGCGGGTACGAGCAGTACTTC. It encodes CASSLGGYEQYF.

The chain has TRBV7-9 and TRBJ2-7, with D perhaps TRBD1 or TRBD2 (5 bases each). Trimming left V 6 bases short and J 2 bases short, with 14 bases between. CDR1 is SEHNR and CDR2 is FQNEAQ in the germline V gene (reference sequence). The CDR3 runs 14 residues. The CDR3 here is CASSSGTETYEQYF. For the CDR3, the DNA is TGTGCCAGCAGTTCCGGGACGGAAACCTACGAGCAGTACTTC.

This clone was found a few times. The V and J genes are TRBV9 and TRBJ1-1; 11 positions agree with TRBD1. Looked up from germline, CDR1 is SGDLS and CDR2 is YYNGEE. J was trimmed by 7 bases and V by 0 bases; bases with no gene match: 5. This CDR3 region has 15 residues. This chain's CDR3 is CASSVEDRGLGEAFF. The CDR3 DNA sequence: TGTGCCAGCAGCGTAGAGGACAGGGGGCTCGGTGAAGCTTTCTTT. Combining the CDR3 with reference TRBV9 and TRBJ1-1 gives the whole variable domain DSGVTQTPKHLITATGQRVTLRCSPRSGDLSVYWYQQSLDQGLQFLIQYYNGEERAKGNILERFSAQQFPDLHSELNLSSLELGDSALYFCASSVEDRGLGEAFFGQGTRLTVV.

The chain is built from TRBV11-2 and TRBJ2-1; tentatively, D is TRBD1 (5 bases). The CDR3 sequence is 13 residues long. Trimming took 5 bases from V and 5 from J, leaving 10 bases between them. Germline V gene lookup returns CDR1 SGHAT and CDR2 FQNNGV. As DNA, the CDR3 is TGTGCCAGCAGCCCGTCGACAGACAATGAGCAGTTCTTC. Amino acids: CASSPSTDNEQFF.

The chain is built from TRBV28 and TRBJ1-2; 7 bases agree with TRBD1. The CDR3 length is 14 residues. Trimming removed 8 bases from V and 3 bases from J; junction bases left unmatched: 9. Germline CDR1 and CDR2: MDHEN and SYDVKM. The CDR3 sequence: CASFPDRLDYGYTF. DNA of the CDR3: TGTGCCAGCTTCCCGGACAGGCTCGACTATGGCTACACCTTC.

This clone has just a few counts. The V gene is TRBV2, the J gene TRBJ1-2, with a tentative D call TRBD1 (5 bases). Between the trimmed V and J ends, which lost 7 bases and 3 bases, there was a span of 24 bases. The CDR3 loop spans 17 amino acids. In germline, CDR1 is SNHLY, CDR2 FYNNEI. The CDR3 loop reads CASTWDRDGGSDYGYTF. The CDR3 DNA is TGTGCCAGCACCTGGGACCGGGACGGAGGATCCGACTATGGCTACACCTTC.

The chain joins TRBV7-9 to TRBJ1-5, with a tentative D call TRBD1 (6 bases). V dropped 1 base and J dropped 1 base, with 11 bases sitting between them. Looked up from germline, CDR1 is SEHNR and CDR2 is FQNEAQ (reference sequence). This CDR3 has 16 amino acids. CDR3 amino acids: CASSLEGGMSNQPQHF. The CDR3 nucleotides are TGTGCCAGCAGCTTAGAGGGGGGGATGAGCAATCAGCCCCAGCATTTT.